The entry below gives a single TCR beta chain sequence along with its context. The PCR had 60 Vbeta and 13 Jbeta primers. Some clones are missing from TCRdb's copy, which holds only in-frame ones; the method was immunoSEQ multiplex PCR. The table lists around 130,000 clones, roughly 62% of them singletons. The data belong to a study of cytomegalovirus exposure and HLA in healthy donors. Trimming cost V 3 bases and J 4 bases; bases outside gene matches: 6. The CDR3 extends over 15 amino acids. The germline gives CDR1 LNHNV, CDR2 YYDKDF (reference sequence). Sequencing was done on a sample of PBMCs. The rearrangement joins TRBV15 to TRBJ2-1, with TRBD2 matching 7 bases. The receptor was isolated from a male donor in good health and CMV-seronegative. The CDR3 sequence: CATSSSSGDYNEQFF. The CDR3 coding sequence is TGTGCCACCAGCAGTTCTAGCGGTGATTACAATGAGCAGTTCTTC.